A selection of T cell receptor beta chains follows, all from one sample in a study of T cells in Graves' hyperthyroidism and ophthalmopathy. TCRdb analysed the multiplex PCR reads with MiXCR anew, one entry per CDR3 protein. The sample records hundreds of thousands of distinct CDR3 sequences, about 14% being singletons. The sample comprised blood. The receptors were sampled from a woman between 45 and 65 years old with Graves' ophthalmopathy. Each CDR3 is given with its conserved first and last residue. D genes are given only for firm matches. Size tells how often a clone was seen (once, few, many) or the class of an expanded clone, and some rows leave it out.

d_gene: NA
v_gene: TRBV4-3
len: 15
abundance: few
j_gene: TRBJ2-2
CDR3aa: CASSQTLGDTGELFF
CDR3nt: TGCGCCAGCAGCCAAACGCTCGGTGACACCGGGGAGCTGTTTTTT

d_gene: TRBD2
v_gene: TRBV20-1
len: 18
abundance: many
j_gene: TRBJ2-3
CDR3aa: CSAETLAGGLMGTDTQYF
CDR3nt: TGCAGTGCGGAAACTCTAGCGGGCGGTCTTATGGGCACAGATACGCAGTATTTT

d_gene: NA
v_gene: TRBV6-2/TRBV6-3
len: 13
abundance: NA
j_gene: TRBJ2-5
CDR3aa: CASNAQGTQTQYF
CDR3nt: TGTGCCAGCAACGCACAGGGAACACAGACCCAGTACTTC

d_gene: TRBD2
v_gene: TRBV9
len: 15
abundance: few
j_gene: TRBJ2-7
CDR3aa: CASSVGREGRTEQYF
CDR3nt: TGTGCCAGCAGCGTAGGGCGGGAGGGTAGGACCGAGCAGTACTTC

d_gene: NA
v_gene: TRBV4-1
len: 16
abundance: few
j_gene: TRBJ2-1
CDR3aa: CASSQPGRTLADEQFF
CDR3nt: TGCGCCAGCAGCCAACCGGGACGGACCCTGGCGGATGAGCAGTTCTTC

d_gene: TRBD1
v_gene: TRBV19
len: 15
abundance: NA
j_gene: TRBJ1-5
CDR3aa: CASETGVGINQPQHF
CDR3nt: TGTGCCAGTGAAACAGGGGTCGGGATCAATCAGCCCCAGCATTTT

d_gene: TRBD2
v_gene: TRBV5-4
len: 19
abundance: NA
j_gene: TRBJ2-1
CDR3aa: CASSHDAAGGLSSYNEQFF
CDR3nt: TGTGCCAGCAGCCACGACGCGGCGGGAGGCCTCAGCTCCTACAATGAGCAGTTCTTC

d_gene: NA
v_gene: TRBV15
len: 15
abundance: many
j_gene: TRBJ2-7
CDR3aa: CATSRKWGQSYEQYF
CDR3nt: TGTGCCACCAGCCGAAAGTGGGGACAATCCTACGAGCAGTACTTC

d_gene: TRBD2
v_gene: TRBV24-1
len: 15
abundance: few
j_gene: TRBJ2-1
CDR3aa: CATSDLGGRADEQFF
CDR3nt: TGTGCCACCAGTGATTTGGGCGGGAGGGCCGATGAGCAGTTCTTC

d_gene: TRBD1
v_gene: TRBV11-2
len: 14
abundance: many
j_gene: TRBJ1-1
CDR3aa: CASSLLRGLTEAFF
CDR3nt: TGTGCCAGCAGCTTACTAAGGGGGCTCACTGAAGCTTTCTTT

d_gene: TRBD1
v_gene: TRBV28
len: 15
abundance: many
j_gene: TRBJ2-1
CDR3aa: CASSFVDRARREQFF
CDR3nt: TGTGCCAGCAGTTTCGTGGACAGGGCACGGCGTGAGCAGTTCTTC

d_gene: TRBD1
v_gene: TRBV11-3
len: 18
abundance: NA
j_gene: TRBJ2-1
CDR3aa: CASSLSRVGQGTFNEQFF
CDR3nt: TGTGCCAGCAGCTTATCACGAGTGGGACAGGGGACCTTCAATGAGCAGTTCTTC

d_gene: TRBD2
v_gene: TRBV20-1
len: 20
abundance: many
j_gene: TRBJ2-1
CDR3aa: CSARDPGLAGVTFTYNEQFF
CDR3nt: TGCAGTGCTAGAGACCCAGGACTAGCGGGAGTTACCTTCACCTACAATGAGCAGTTCTTC

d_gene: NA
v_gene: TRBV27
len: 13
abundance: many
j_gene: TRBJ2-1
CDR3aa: CASTHTRADEQFF
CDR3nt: TGTGCCAGCACTCACACTAGAGCGGATGAGCAGTTCTTC

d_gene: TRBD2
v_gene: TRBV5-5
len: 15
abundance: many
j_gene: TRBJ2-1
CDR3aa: CASSLALAGAPEQFF
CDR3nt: TGTGCCAGCAGCTTGGCGTTAGCGGGGGCCCCGGAGCAGTTCTTC

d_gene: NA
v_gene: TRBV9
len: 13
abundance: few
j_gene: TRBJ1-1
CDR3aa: CASSVGQGTEAFF
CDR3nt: TGTGCCAGCAGCGTAGGTCAGGGAACTGAAGCTTTCTTT

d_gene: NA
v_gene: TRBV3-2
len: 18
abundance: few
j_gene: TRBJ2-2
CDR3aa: CASSHTGEGTVNTGELFF
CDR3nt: TGTGCCAGCAGCCATACGGGAGAGGGAACAGTCAACACCGGGGAGCTGTTTTTT

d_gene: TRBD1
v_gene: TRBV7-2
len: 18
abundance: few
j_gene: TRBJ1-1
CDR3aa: CASSLVGQGAGMNTEAFF
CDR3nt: TGTGCCAGCAGCTTAGTCGGACAGGGGGCGGGCATGAACACTGAAGCTTTCTTT

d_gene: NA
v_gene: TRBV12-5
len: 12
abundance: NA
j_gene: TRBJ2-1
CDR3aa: CASGFRRNEQFF
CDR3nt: TGTGCTAGTGGTTTTCGTCGCAATGAGCAGTTCTTC

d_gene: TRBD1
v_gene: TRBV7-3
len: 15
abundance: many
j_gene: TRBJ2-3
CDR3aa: CASSSDRAHTDTQYF
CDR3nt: TGTGCCAGCAGCTCGGACAGGGCCCACACAGATACGCAGTATTTT

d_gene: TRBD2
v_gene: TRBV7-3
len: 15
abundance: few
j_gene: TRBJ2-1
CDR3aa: CASSLGLAGFYEQFF
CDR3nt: TGTGCCAGCAGCTTAGGGCTAGCGGGATTCTATGAGCAGTTCTTC

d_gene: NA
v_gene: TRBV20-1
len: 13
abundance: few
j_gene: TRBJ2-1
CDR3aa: CSARASSINEQFF
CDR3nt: TGCAGTGCTAGAGCCTCATCTATAAATGAGCAGTTCTTC

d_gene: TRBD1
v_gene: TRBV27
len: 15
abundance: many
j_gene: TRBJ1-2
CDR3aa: CANVRDRITNYGYTF
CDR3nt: TGTGCCAACGTACGGGACAGAATCACTAACTATGGCTACACCTTC

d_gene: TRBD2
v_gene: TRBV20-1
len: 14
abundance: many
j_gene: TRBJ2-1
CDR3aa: CSARAASGRNEQFF
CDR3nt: TGCAGTGCTAGAGCCGCTAGCGGGAGGAATGAGCAGTTCTTC

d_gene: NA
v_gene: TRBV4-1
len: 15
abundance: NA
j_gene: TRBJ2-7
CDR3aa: CASSQADSSTYEQYF
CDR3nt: TGCGCCAGCAGCCAAGCAGATAGTAGCACCTACGAGCAGTACTTC

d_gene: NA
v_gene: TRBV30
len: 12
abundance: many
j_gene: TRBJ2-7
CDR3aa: CAWRRGSYEQYF
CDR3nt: TGTGCCTGGAGGAGGGGTTCCTACGAGCAGTACTTC

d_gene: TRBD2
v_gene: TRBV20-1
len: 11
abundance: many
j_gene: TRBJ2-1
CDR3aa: CSAGLAGERFF
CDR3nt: TGCAGTGCTGGCCTAGCGGGAGAGCGGTTCTTC

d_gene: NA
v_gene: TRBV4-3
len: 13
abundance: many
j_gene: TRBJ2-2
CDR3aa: CASSLLETGELFF
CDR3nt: TGCGCCAGCAGCCTACTCGAAACCGGGGAGCTGTTTTTT

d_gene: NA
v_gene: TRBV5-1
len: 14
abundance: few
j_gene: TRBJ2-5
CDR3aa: CASSLDTPQETQYF
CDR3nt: TGCGCCAGCAGCTTGGATACCCCACAAGAGACCCAGTACTTC

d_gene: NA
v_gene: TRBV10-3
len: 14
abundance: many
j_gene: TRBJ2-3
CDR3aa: CAIKAGVTTDTQYF
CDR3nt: TGTGCCATCAAGGCAGGGGTCACCACAGATACGCAGTATTTT